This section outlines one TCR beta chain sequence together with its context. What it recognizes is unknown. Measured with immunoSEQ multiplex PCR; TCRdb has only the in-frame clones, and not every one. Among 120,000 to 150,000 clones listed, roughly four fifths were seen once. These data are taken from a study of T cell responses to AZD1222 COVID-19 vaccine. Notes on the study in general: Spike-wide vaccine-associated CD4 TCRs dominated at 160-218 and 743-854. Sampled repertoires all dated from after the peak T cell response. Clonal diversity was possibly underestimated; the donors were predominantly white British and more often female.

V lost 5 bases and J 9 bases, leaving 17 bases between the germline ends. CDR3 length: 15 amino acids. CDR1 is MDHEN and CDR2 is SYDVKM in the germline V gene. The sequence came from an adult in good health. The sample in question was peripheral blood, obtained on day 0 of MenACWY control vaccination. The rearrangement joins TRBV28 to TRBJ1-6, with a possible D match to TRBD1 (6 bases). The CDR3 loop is CASSQIQGGTSPLHF. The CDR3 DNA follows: TGTGCCAGCAGTCAGATACAGGGTGGGACTTCACCCCTCCACTTT.